This TCR beta chain was sequenced during a study of T cells in Graves' hyperthyroidism and ophthalmopathy. Study-wide findings and caveats: Researchers found most expanded thyroid clonotypes above 0.001 in blood as well. The model forecast ophthalmopathy, anticipating it by a median roughly 6.3 months before onset.

This clonotype occurred many times. Antigen unknown. V lost 5 bases to trimming and J lost 0 bases; unmatched junction nucleotides: 3. CDR3 length equals 14 residues. Germline V gene data show CDR1 as MNHNS and CDR2 as SASEGT. From RNA transcripts, TCR beta CDR3 regions were amplified. TCR CDR3 underwent first-round RT-PCR with the HTBI primer set. TCRdb reanalysed the multiplex PCR reads using MiXCR and keeps one entry per CDR3 protein. The data hold around 350,000 distinct CDR3 sequences, with roughly 15% observed a single time. It was uncontrolled infection, other autoimmune disease, pregnancy or lactation that excluded patients. Diagnoses were established using clinical symptoms, serum thyroxine and TRAb, thyroid ultrasound and orbital computed tomography.

The specimen was blood. The chain couples TRBV6-1 to TRBJ2-7, with 8 bases aligning to TRBD1. The TCR sequence derives from a woman in her sixties or seventies with Graves' ophthalmopathy. The DNA of the CDR3 is TGTGCCAGCAGTTGGGGACAGGTCTCCTACGAGCAGTACTTC. It yields the protein CASSWGQVSYEQYF.